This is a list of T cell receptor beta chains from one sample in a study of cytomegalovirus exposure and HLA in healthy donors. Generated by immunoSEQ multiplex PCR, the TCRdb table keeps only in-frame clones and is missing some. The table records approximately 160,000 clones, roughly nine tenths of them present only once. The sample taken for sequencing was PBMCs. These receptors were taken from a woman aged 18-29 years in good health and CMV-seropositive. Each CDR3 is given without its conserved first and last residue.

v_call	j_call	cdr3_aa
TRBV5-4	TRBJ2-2	ASSKGLAVNAGELF
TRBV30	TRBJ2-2	AWSLSVDGGELF
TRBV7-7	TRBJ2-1	ASSPYPTGSAGFYNEQF
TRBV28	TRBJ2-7	ASRYSGLYEQY
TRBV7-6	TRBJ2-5	ASSSEAYQETQY
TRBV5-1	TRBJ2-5	ASSYGQRGQETQY
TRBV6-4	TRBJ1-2	ASISPGQYSYGYT
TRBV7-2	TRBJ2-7	ASSPARVSSGEQY
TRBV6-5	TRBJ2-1	ASSNFGGGNEQF
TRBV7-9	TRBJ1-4	ASSLGRGRDEKLF
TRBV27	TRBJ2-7	ASSLSGGHSYEQY
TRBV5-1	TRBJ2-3	ASSFRREDTQY
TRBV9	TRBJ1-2	ASSVGSELRTGGVVDGYT
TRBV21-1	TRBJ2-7	ASSTQATTYEQY